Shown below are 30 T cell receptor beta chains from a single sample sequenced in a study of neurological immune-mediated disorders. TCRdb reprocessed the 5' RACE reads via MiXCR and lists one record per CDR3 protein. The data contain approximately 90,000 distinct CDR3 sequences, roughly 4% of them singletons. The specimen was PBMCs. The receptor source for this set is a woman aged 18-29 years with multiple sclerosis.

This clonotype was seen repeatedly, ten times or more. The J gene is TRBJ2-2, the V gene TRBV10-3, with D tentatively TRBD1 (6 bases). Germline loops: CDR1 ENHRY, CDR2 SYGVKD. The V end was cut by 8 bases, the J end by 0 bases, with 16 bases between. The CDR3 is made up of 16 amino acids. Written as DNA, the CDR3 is TGTGCCATCGGAGAAGTGGACAGTTCGAACACCGGGGAGCTGTTTTTT. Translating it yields CAIGEVDSSNTGELFF.

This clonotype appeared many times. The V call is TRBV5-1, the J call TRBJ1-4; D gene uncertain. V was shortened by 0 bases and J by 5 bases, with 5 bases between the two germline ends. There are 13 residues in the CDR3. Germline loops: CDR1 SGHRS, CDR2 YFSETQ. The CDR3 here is CASSLDGNEKLFF. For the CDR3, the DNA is TGCGCCAGCAGCTTGGATGGGAATGAAAAACTGTTTTTT.

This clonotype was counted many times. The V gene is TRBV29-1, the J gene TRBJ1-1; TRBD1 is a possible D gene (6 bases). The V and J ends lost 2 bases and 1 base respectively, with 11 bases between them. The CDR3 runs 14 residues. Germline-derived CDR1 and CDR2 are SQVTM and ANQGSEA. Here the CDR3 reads CSVEWGAENTEAFF. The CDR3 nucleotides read TGCAGCGTTGAATGGGGGGCCGAGAACACTGAAGCTTTCTTT.

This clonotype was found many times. This chain's CDR3 is CSARGRTSTDTQYF. The CDR3 nucleotides are TGCAGTGCCCGGGGACGAACTAGCACAGATACGCAGTATTTT. V and J are TRBV20-1 and TRBJ2-3; possibly TRBD1 or TRBD2 for D (5 bases each). The CDR3 runs 14 residues. The V and J ends lost 6 bases and 0 bases respectively, with 13 bases between them. Germline V gene data show CDR1 as DFQATT and CDR2 as SNEGSKA (reference sequence).

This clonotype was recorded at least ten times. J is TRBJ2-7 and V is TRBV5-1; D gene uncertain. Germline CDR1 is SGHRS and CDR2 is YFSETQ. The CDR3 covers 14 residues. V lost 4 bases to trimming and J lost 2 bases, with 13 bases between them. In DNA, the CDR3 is TGCGCCAGCAGCCGTCGGACGGTCACCTACGAGCAGTACTTC. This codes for CASSRRTVTYEQYF.

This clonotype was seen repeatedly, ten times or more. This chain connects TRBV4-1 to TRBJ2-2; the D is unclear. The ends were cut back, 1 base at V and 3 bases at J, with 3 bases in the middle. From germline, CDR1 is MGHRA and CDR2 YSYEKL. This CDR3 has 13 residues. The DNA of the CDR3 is TGCGCCAGCAGCCAAGCGGACACCGGGGAGCTGTTTTTT. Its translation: CASSQADTGELFF.

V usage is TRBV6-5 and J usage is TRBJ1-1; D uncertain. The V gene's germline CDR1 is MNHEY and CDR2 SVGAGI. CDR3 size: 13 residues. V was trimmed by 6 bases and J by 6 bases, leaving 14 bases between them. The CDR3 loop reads CASRQGSFSEAFF. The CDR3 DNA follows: TGTGCCAGCAGACAAGGTAGTTTTTCTGAAGCTTTCTTT.

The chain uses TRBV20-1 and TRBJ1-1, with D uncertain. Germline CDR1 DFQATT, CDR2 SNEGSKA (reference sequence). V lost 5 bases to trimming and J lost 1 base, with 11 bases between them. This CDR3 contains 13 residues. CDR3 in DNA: TGCAGTGCTGTAACTCGGCCGAACACTGAAGCTTTCTTT. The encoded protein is CSAVTRPNTEAFF.

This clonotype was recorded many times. As DNA, the CDR3 is TGTGCCAGCACGGACAACACTGAAGCTTTCTTT. Its protein is CASTDNTEAFF. The genes are TRBV6-2 or TRBV6-3 and TRBJ1-1; no reliable D call. Per germline, CDR1 MNHEY and CDR2 SVGEGT. The CDR3 sequence is 11 residues long. Trimming took off 7 bases at V and 2 bases at J, with 5 bases between the two ends.

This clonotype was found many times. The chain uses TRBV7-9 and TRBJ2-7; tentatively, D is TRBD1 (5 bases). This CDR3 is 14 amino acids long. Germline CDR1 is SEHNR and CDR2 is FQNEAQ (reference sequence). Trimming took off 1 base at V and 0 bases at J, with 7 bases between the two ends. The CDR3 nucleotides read TGTGCCAGCAGCTTAGGACAGAGCTCCTACGAGCAGTACTTC. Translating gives CASSLGQSSYEQYF. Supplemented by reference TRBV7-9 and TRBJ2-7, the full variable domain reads DTGVSQNPRHKITKRGQNVTFRCDPISEHNRLYWYRQTLGQGPEFLTYFQNEAQLEKSRLLSDRFSAERPKGSFSTLEIQRTEQGDSAMYLCASSLGQSSYEQYFGPGTRLTVT.

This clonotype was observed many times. The CDR3 loop is CSAPDGPYEQYF. Written as DNA, the CDR3 is TGCAGTGCTCCGGACGGCCCTTACGAGCAGTACTTC. This sequence joins TRBV20-1 and TRBJ2-7, with D uncertain. This CDR3 contains 12 residues. The V gene's germline CDR1 is DFQATT and CDR2 SNEGSKA (reference sequence). Trimming stripped 5 bases from V and 4 bases from J, with 12 bases between.

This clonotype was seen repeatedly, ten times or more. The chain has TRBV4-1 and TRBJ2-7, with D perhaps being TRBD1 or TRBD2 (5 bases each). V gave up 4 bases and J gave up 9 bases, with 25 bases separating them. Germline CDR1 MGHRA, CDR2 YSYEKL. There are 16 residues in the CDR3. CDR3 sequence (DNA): TGCGCCAGCAGCCCAGGGACCTTCGGATCTCTGAACCTGCAGTACTTC. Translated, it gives CASSPGTFGSLNLQYF.

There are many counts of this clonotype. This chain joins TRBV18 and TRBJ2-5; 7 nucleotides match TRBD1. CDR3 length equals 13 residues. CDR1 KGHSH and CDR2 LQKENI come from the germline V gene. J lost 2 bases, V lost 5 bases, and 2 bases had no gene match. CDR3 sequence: CASSGTVQETQYF. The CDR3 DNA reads TGTGCCAGCTCAGGGACAGTACAAGAGACCCAGTACTTC.

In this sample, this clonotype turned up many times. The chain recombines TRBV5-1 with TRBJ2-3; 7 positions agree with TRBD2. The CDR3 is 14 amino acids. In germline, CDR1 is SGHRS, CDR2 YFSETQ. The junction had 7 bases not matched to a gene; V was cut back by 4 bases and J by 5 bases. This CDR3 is CASSPGLGEDTQYF. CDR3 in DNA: TGCGCCAGCAGCCCCGGACTAGGCGAAGATACGCAGTATTTT.

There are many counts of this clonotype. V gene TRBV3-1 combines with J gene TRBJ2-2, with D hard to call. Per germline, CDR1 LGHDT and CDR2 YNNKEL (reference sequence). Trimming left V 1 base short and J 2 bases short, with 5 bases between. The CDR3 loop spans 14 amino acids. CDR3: CASSQVPNTGELFF. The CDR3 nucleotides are TGTGCCAGCAGCCAAGTCCCCAACACCGGGGAGCTGTTTTTT.

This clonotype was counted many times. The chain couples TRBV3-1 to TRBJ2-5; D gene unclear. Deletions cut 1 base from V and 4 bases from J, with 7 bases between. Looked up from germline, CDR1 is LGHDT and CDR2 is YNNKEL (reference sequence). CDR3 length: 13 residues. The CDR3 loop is CASSQGVRETQYF. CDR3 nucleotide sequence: TGTGCCAGCAGCCAAGGAGTGCGAGAGACCCAGTACTTC.

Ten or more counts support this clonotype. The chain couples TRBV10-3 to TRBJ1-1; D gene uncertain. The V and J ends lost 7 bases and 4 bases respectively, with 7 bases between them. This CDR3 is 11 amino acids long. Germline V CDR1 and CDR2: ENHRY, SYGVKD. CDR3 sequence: CAINEGTEAFF. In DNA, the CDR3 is TGTGCCATCAATGAAGGCACTGAAGCTTTCTTT.

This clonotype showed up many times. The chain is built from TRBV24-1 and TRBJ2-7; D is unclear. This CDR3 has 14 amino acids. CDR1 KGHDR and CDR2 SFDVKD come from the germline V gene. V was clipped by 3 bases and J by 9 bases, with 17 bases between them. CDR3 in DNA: TGTGCCACCAGTGATACTCCGGCTTCCGTGGGGCAGTACTTC. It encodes CATSDTPASVGQYF.

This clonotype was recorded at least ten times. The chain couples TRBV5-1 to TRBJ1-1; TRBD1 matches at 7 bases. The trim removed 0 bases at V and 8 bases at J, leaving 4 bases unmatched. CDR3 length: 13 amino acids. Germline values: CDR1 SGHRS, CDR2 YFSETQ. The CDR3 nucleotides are TGCGCCAGCAGCTTGGTGGGGGGACAGGAAGCTTTCTTT. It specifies CASSLVGGQEAFF. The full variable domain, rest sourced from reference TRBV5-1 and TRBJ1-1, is KAGVTQTPRYLIKTRGQQVTLSCSPISGHRSVSWYQQTPGQGLQFLFEYFSETQRNKGNFPGRFSGRQFSNSRSEMNVSTLELGDSALYLCASSLVGGQEAFFGQGTRLTVV.

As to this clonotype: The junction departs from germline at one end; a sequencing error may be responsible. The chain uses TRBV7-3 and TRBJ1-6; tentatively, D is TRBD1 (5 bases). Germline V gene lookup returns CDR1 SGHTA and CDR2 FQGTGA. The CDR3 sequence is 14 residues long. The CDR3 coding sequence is TGTGCCAGCAGCTTAGGGGGTTTCGATTCAACCCTCAACTTT. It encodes CASSLGGFDSTLNF.

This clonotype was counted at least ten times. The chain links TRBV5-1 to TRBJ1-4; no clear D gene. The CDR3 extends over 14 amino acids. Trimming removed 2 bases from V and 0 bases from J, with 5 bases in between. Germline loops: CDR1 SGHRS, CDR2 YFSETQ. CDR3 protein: CASSLRPTNEKLFF. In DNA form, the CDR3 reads TGCGCCAGCAGCTTACGGCCAACTAATGAAAAACTGTTTTTT.

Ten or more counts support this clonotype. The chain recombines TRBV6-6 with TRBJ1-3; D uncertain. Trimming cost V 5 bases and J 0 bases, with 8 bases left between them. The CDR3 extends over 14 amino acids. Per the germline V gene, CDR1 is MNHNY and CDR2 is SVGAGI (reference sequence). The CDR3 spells CASSTSYSGNTIYF. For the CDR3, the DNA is TGTGCCAGCAGTACCAGCTACTCTGGAAACACCATATATTTT.

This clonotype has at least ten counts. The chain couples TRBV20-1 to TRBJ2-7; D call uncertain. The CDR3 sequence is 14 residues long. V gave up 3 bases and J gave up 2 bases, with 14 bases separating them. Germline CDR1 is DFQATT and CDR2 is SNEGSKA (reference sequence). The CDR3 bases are TGCAGTGCTAGGTTATGGGCCAGTCCCTACGAGCAGTACTTC. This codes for CSARLWASPYEQYF.

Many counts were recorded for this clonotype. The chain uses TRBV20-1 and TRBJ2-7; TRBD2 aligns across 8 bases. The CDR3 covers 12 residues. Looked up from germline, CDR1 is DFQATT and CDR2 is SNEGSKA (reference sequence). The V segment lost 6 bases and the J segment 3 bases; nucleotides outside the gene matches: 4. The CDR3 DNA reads TGCAGTGCCCCGGGAGGGCTCTACGAGCAGTACTTC. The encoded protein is CSAPGGLYEQYF.

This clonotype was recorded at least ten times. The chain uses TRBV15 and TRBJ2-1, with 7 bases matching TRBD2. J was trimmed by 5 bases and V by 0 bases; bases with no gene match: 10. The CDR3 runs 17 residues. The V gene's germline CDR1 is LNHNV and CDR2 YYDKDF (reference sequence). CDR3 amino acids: CATSREYGGSRNNEQFF. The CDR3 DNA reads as TGTGCCACCAGCAGAGAATATGGCGGGAGTAGAAACAATGAGCAGTTCTTC.

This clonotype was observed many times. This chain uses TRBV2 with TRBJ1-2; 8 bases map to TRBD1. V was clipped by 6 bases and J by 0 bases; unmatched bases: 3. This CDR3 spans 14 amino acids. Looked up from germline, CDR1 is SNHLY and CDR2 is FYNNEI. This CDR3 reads CASSGQGSNYGYTF. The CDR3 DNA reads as TGTGCCAGCAGCGGACAGGGATCTAACTATGGCTACACCTTC.

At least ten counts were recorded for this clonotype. The CDR3: CSARPGLTNTGELFF. The CDR3 DNA is TGCAGTGCTAGGCCGGGACTCACGAACACCGGGGAGCTGTTTTTT. This chain links TRBV20-1 with TRBJ2-2; weak D call: TRBD2 (6 bases). Germline-derived CDR1 and CDR2 are DFQATT and SNEGSKA (reference sequence). The V gene lost 3 bases and the J gene lost 0 bases, with 11 bases spanning the gap. The CDR3 runs to 15 residues.

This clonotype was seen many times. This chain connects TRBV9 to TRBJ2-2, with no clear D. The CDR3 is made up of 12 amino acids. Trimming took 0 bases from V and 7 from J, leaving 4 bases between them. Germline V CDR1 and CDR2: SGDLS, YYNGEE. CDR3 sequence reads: CASSVVVGELFF. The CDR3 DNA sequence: TGTGCCAGCAGCGTAGTTGTCGGGGAGCTGTTTTTT.

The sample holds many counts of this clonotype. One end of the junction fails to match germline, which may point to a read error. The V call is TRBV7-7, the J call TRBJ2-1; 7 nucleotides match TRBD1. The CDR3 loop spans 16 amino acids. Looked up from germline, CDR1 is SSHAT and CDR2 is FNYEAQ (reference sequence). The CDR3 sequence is CASSPRPQGVYSEQFF. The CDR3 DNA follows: TGTGCTAGCAGCCCGCGGCCCCAGGGGGTATACAGTGAGCAGTTCTTC.

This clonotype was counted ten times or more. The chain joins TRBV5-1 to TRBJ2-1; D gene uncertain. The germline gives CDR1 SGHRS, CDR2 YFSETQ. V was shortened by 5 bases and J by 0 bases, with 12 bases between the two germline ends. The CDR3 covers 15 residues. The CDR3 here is CASRPDGGSYNEQFF. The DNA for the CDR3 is TGCGCCAGCAGACCGGACGGTGGCTCCTACAATGAGCAGTTCTTC.